The rows below give T cell receptor beta chains drawn from one sample of a study of blood T cell repertoires in COVID-19. The table came from immunoSEQ multiplex PCR; TCRdb's copy has only in-frame clones and leaves some out. The data hold roughly 160,000 clones, with approximately 83% observed a single time. Material for sequencing was peripheral blood. The receptors here all came from a man aged 55 to 70 with acute or convalescent COVID-19. The CDR3 runs from the conserved cysteine through the conserved F or W. The D gene is left open where the match is weak. The size of a clone is reported for some rows only, either as once, few or many, or as a class for expanded clones.

J: TRBJ2-3; size: -; V: TRBV25-1; D: -; CDR3: CASSPRTTTDTQYF; DNA: TGTGCCAGCAGTCCCCGGACAACCACAGATACGCAGTATTTT
J: TRBJ2-1; size: -; V: TRBV7-9; D: -; CDR3: CASSLAGGTLYNEQFF; DNA: TGTGCCAGCAGCTTAGCGGGAGGAACTCTGTACAATGAGCAGTTCTTC
J: TRBJ2-7; size: -; V: TRBV6-4; D: TRBD2; CDR3: CASSDGAGAPYEQYF; DNA: TGTGCCAGCAGTGACGGGGCGGGAGCTCCCTACGAGCAGTACTTC
J: TRBJ1-1; size: -; V: TRBV3-1/TRBV3-2; D: -; CDR3: CASSQNLYMNTEAFF; DNA: TGTGCCAGCAGCCAAAATCTTTATATGAACACTGAAGCTTTCTTT
J: TRBJ1-2; size: -; V: TRBV5-1; D: TRBD1; CDR3: CASSPQTGEDGYTF; DNA: TGCGCCAGCAGCCCGCAGACAGGGGAGGATGGCTACACCTTC
J: TRBJ1-1; size: -; V: TRBV7-9; D: -; CDR3: CASSPQDHNTEAFF; DNA: TGTGCCAGCAGCCCACAGGATCACAACACTGAAGCTTTCTTT
J: TRBJ2-7; size: -; V: TRBV28; D: -; CDR3: CASSLGDMGYEQYF; DNA: TGTGCCAGCAGTTTAGGCGACATGGGTTACGAGCAGTACTTC
J: TRBJ2-7; size: -; V: TRBV7-8; D: TRBD1; CDR3: CASSKSGTGGNYEQYF; DNA: TGTGCCAGCAGCAAATCCGGGACAGGGGGCAATTACGAGCAGTACTTC
J: TRBJ1-3; size: -; V: TRBV5-1; D: -; CDR3: CASSLIPGQGNTIYF; DNA: TGCGCCAGCAGCTTGATTCCAGGGCAGGGAAACACCATATATTTT
J: TRBJ2-6; size: -; V: TRBV2; D: -; CDR3: CASSEPRGGANVLTF; DNA: TGTGCCAGCAGTGAACCCCGGGGGGGGGCCAACGTCCTGACTTTC
J: TRBJ2-3; size: -; V: TRBV27; D: -; CDR3: CASSLSEGITDTQYF; DNA: TGTGCCAGCAGTTTATCGGAGGGAATCACAGATACGCAGTATTTT
J: TRBJ2-7; size: -; V: TRBV19; D: TRBD1; CDR3: CASGMTGGNEQYF; DNA: TGTGCCAGTGGGATGACAGGGGGCAACGAGCAGTACTTC
J: TRBJ1-6; size: -; V: TRBV20-1; D: -; CDR3: CSARVNSPLHF; DNA: TGCAGTGCTAGAGTAAATTCACCCCTCCACTTT
J: TRBJ2-3; size: -; V: TRBV14; D: TRBD1; CDR3: CASSPGTGSTDTQYF; DNA: TGTGCCAGCAGCCCTGGGACAGGGAGCACAGATACGCAGTATTTT
J: TRBJ2-3; size: -; V: TRBV20-1; D: -; CDR3: CSAASNTQYF; DNA: TGCAGTGCCGCGTCGAATACGCAGTATTTT
J: TRBJ1-2; size: -; V: TRBV10-3; D: TRBD1; CDR3: CAISGGQHYGYTF; DNA: TGTGCCATCAGTGGGGGACAGCACTATGGCTACACCTTC
J: TRBJ2-1; size: -; V: TRBV24-1; D: TRBD2; CDR3: CATSDSQAGSYNEQFF; DNA: TGTGCCACCAGTGACTCTCAAGCGGGGTCCTACAATGAGCAGTTCTTC
J: TRBJ1-5; size: -; V: TRBV7-2; D: -; CDR3: CASSLGRGTFNQPQHF; DNA: TGTGCCAGCAGCTTAGGGCGGGGCACCTTCAATCAGCCCCAGCATTTT
J: TRBJ1-5; size: -; V: TRBV5-4; D: -; CDR3: CASSLGPGNQPQHF; DNA: TGTGCCAGCAGCTTGGGGCCCGGCAATCAGCCCCAGCATTTT
J: TRBJ2-7; size: -; V: TRBV4-1; D: TRBD2; CDR3: CASSQESGLAGSAYEQYF; DNA: TGCGCCAGCAGCCAAGAGAGTGGACTAGCGGGGTCGGCCTACGAGCAGTACTTC
J: TRBJ1-3; size: -; V: TRBV15; D: -; CDR3: CATSIGESMGNTIYF; DNA: TGTGCCACCAGCATCGGGGAATCTATGGGAAACACCATATATTTT
J: TRBJ1-4; size: -; V: TRBV19; D: -; CDR3: CASSSRGGATNEKLFF; DNA: TGTGCCAGTAGTTCCCGAGGTGGAGCAACTAATGAAAAACTGTTTTTT
J: TRBJ1-6; size: few; V: TRBV6-1; D: -; CDR3: CASTTQGSSLHF; DNA: TGTGCCAGCACAACACAGGGTTCGTCCCTCCACTTT
J: TRBJ2-7; size: once; V: TRBV3-1/TRBV3-2; D: -; CDR3: CASSQLAHSYEQYF; DNA: TGTGCCAGCAGCCAACTAGCGCACTCCTACGAGCAGTACTTC
J: TRBJ1-5; size: -; V: TRBV27; D: -; CDR3: CASSFGGAGNQPQHF; DNA: TGTGCCAGCAGTTTTGGGGGGGCAGGCAATCAGCCCCAGCATTTT
J: TRBJ1-5; size: once; V: TRBV27; D: TRBD1; CDR3: CASSRTGEGQPQHF; DNA: TGTGCCAGCAGTCGGACAGGGGAGGGTCAGCCCCAGCATTTT
J: TRBJ1-6; size: -; V: TRBV7-3; D: TRBD1; CDR3: CASSSGQINSPLHF; DNA: TGTGCCAGCAGCTCGGGACAGATTAATTCACCCCTCCACTTT
J: TRBJ1-5; size: -; V: TRBV27; D: -; CDR3: CASSLFRGQPQHF; DNA: TGTGCCAGCAGTTTATTTCGGGGGCAGCCCCAGCATTTT
J: TRBJ2-1; size: once; V: TRBV29-1; D: TRBD1; CDR3: CSATGGRDNEQFF; DNA: TGCAGCGCAACAGGGGGGAGAGACAATGAGCAGTTCTTC
J: TRBJ2-3; size: -; V: TRBV10-3; D: -; CDR3: CAISDQRVGPDTQYF; DNA: TGTGCCATCAGTGATCAGAGGGTTGGGCCAGATACGCAGTATTTT
J: TRBJ1-4; size: -; V: TRBV5-4; D: -; CDR3: CASSLWQSDEKLFF; DNA: TGTGCCAGCAGCTTGTGGCAGAGCGATGAAAAACTGTTTTTT
J: TRBJ2-3; size: -; V: TRBV5-4; D: -; CDR3: CASRSLLGGTDTQYF; DNA: TGTGCCAGCAGATCCCTTCTCGGGGGTACAGATACGCAGTATTTT
J: TRBJ1-2; size: -; V: TRBV28; D: -; CDR3: CASSTSDSYGYTF; DNA: TGTGCCAGCAGTACCTCGGACAGCTATGGCTACACCTTC
J: TRBJ1-1; size: -; V: TRBV6-5; D: -; CDR3: CASSYRGAEAFF; DNA: TGTGCCAGCAGTTACAGGGGCGCTGAAGCTTTCTTT
J: TRBJ1-5; size: -; V: TRBV18; D: -; CDR3: CASSPRADPLEPQHF; DNA: TGTGCCAGCTCACCACGGGCAGATCCCCTGGAGCCCCAGCATTTT
J: TRBJ2-1; size: -; V: TRBV30; D: TRBD2; CDR3: CAWDNRLAGAGGQFF; DNA: TGTGCCTGGGACAACCGACTAGCGGGAGCGGGGGGGCAGTTCTTC
J: TRBJ1-1; size: -; V: TRBV28; D: -; CDR3: CAGSTEIRAEAFF; DNA: TGTGCCGGCTCGACAGAAATAAGGGCTGAAGCTTTCTTT
J: TRBJ1-1; size: -; V: TRBV19; D: TRBD1; CDR3: CASCLGQANTEAFF; DNA: TGTGCCAGTTGCTTGGGACAGGCAAACACTGAAGCTTTCTTT
J: TRBJ2-5; size: once; V: TRBV28; D: TRBD2; CDR3: CASSSAGGKETQYF; DNA: TGTGCCAGCAGTTCAGCGGGAGGAAAAGAGACCCAGTACTTC
J: TRBJ2-7; size: -; V: TRBV27; D: -; CDR3: CASSFISGVGEQYF; DNA: TGTGCCAGCAGTTTTATCTCGGGAGTGGGTGAGCAGTACTTC
J: TRBJ1-5; size: once; V: TRBV10-3; D: -; CDR3: CAISEEGDANQPQHF; DNA: TGTGCCATCAGTGAGGAAGGGGATGCCAATCAGCCCCAGCATTTT